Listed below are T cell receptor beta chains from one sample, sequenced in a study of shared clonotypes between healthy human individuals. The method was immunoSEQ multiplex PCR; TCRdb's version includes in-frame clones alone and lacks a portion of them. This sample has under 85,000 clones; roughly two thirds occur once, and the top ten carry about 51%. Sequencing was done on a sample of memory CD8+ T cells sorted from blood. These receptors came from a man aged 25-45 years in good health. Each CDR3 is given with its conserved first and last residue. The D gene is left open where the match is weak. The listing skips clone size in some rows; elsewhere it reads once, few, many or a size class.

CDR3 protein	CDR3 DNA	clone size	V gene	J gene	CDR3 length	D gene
CASRPGQGNNEQFF	TGCGCCAGCCGTCCAGGACAGGGAAACAATGAGCAGTTCTTC	-	TRBV5-1	TRBJ2-1	14	TRBD1
CASSLAASLGETQYF	TGTGCCAGCAGCTTAGCGGCTAGTCTGGGAGAGACCCAGTACTTC	many	TRBV7-6	TRBJ2-5	15	-
CASSPYYRGHQPQHF	TGTGCCAGCAGTCCTTACTACAGGGGGCATCAGCCCCAGCATTTT	-	TRBV5-5	TRBJ1-5	15	TRBD1
CASSFLDSSYEQYF	TGTGCCAGCAGCTTCTTGGACAGCTCCTACGAGCAGTACTTC	-	TRBV11-2	TRBJ2-7	14	-
CASSSTGGSNQPQHF	TGCGCCAGCAGCTCGACAGGAGGTAGCAATCAGCCCCAGCATTTT	many	TRBV5-1	TRBJ1-5	15	-
CASSQEGGLNTEAFF	TGTGCCAGCAGCCAAGAGGGGGGTTTGAACACTGAAGCTTTCTTT	few	TRBV14	TRBJ1-1	15	-
CAWTRSGDKNIQYF	TGTGCCTGGACGCGGTCAGGGGACAAAAACATTCAGTACTTC	many	TRBV30	TRBJ2-4	14	-
CASSSTGLATSDTQYF	TGTGCCAGCAGCTCAACCGGACTAGCAACCTCAGATACGCAGTATTTT	few	TRBV5-5	TRBJ2-3	16	TRBD2
CSVTSSLNTEAFF	TGCAGCGTCACGTCCAGCCTGAACACTGAAGCTTTCTTT	few	TRBV29-1	TRBJ1-1	13	-
CASSLDPWETQYF	TGCGCCAGCAGCTTGGATCCTTGGGAGACCCAGTACTTC	-	TRBV5-1	TRBJ2-5	13	-
CASSKGSLAGGRDTQYF	TGTGCCAGCAGCAAAGGATCCCTAGCGGGAGGGCGAGATACGCAGTATTTT	once	TRBV21-1	TRBJ2-3	17	-
CASSLWRQGVPYEQYF	TGTGCCAGCAGTTTATGGAGGCAGGGTGTCCCCTACGAGCAGTACTTC	-	TRBV28	TRBJ2-7	16	-
CASSKAGNSYNEQFF	TGTGCCAGCAGTAAAGCCGGGAACTCCTACAATGAGCAGTTCTTC	many	TRBV25-1	TRBJ2-1	15	-
CASSDSATSGVSGANVLTF	TGTGCCAGCAGTGACAGCGCTACTAGCGGGGTATCTGGGGCCAACGTCCTGACTTTC	-	TRBV2	TRBJ2-6	19	TRBD2
CASSSGEGLETEAFF	TGTGCCAGCAGCTCCGGGGAGGGTTTAGAGACTGAAGCTTTCTTT	-	TRBV7-8	TRBJ1-1	15	-
CASSPNRSYRPGFVFQYF	TGTGCCAGCTCACCAAACCGATCATACAGGCCCGGATTTGTGTTTCAGTACTTC	-	TRBV18	TRBJ2-4	18	-
CASSEKGLAGEIDTQYF	TGTGCCAGCAGTGAAAAGGGACTAGCGGGAGAGATCGATACGCAGTATTTT	-	TRBV2	TRBJ2-3	17	TRBD2
CASSPAGFGEQFF	TGTGCCAGCTCACCGGCAGGGTTCGGTGAGCAGTTCTTC	-	TRBV18	TRBJ2-1	13	-
CASSGGREETQYF	TGTGCCAGCAGCGGGGGGCGCGAGGAGACCCAGTACTTC	-	TRBV5-4	TRBJ2-5	13	-
CASSPLLNEQFF	TGTGCCAGCAGTCCACTTTTGAATGAGCAGTTCTTC	-	TRBV6-1	TRBJ2-1	12	-
CASSVDLAGGRGEQYF	TGTGCCAGCAGCGTAGATCTAGCGGGAGGAAGGGGCGAGCAGTACTTC	many	TRBV9	TRBJ2-7	16	TRBD2
CSAQPGQGDTEAFF	TGCAGCGCACAACCGGGACAGGGGGACACTGAAGCTTTCTTT	-	TRBV29-1	TRBJ1-1	14	TRBD1
CASSSRTSGRVETQYF	TGTGCCAGCAGCTCTCGGACTAGCGGGAGGGTAGAGACCCAGTACTTC	few	TRBV7-6	TRBJ2-5	16	TRBD2
CASSQARGLAYNEQFF	TGTGCCAGCAGCCAAGCCCGGGGACTCGCCTACAATGAGCAGTTCTTC	few	TRBV7-9	TRBJ2-1	16	-
CASSSSGIGEQYF	TGTGCCAGCAGTTCTAGCGGGATAGGCGAGCAGTACTTC	-	TRBV28	TRBJ2-7	13	TRBD2
CASSMPSGRAYSYNEQFF	TGTGCCAGCAGTATGCCTAGCGGGAGGGCCTACTCCTACAATGAGCAGTTCTTC	few	TRBV28	TRBJ2-1	18	TRBD2
CASSLGASGPDEQYF	TGTGCCAGCAGCTTAGGGGCTAGCGGTCCAGACGAGCAGTACTTC	-	TRBV13	TRBJ2-7	15	TRBD2
CASSKAANTEAFF	TGTGCCAGCTCCAAGGCGGCGAACACTGAAGCTTTCTTT	-	TRBV18	TRBJ1-1	13	-
CATSRGSSGEIVSETQYF	TGTGCCACCAGCAGAGGATCTAGCGGGGAGATAGTTTCAGAGACCCAGTACTTC	few	TRBV15	TRBJ2-5	18	TRBD2
CATSKTGTVEEKLFF	TGTGCCACCAGCAAGACCGGGACAGTTGAGGAAAAACTGTTTTTT	-	TRBV15	TRBJ1-4	15	TRBD1
CASSPGGSLSTEAFF	TGCGCCAGCAGCCCCGGAGGAAGTTTGTCCACTGAAGCTTTCTTT	-	TRBV5-1	TRBJ1-1	15	-
CASSLGGTGFLDEQFF	TGTGCCAGCAGCTTGGGGGGAACCGGATTTCTCGATGAGCAGTTCTTC	few	TRBV5-5	TRBJ2-1	16	-
CASSHTLAGEETQYF	TGTGCCAGCAGTCACACACTAGCGGGGGAAGAGACCCAGTACTTC	-	TRBV6-5	TRBJ2-5	15	TRBD2